The rows below give T cell receptor beta chains drawn from one sample of a study of glioma-infiltrating T cells after dendritic cell vaccination. Assay used: immunoSEQ multiplex PCR; TCRdb lists only in-frame clones, some missing. The table shows around 100,000 clones, with 75% to 90% occurring only once. The source was blood, collected after dendritic cell vaccination. The receptors shown here come from a human donor with glioblastoma. Each CDR3 is given with its conserved first and last residue. A D gene is named only where the DNA matches it firmly. Clone size is given for some rows only: seen once, a few or many times, or a class if the clone is expanded.

TRBJ1-3 TRBD1 TRBV5-1 - CASSSGTGDGSGNTIYF TGCGCCAGCAGCTCCGGGACAGGGGACGGCTCTGGAAACACCATATATTTT
TRBJ2-5 TRBD1 TRBV6-6 - CASSFGQAGETQYF TGTGCCAGCAGTTTCGGACAGGCGGGAGAGACCCAGTACTTC
TRBJ2-3 TRBD2 TRBV5-1 - CASSLSGRGDTQYF TGCGCCAGCAGCCTGTCAGGGAGGGGAGATACGCAGTATTTT
TRBJ1-1 TRBD1 TRBV7-9 - CASSLAGTGKAEAFF TGTGCCAGCAGCTTAGCCGGGACAGGGAAAGCTGAAGCTTTCTTT
TRBJ1-2 - TRBV7-9 - CASSLAGADGYTF TGTGCCAGCAGCTTAGCGGGGGCGGACGGCTACACCTTC
TRBJ2-3 - TRBV7-2 - CASSQRGGGGDTQYF TGTGCCAGCAGCCAGAGAGGAGGGGGGGGAGATACGCAGTATTTT
TRBJ2-1 - TRBV5-4 few CASSPTGDYRNEQFF TGTGCCAGCAGCCCGACAGGGGACTATCGCAATGAGCAGTTCTTC
TRBJ2-7 - TRBV2 - CASSDSPSYEQYF TGTGCCAGCAGTGATTCTCCCTCCTACGAGCAGTACTTC
TRBJ1-2 TRBD1 TRBV5-1 - CASSLEGTGGSDGYTF TGCGCCAGCAGCTTGGAGGGGACAGGGGGCTCGGATGGCTACACCTTC
TRBJ1-2 TRBD1 TRBV6-5 - CASSQTGGKGYGYTF TGTGCCAGCAGTCAGACAGGGGGTAAGGGCTATGGCTACACCTTC
TRBJ1-5 - TRBV18 - CASSPEGQSSNQPQHF TGTGCCAGCTCACCAGAGGGTCAGAGTAGCAATCAGCCCCAGCATTTT
TRBJ1-2 - TRBV18 - CASSPKTENYGYTF TGTGCCAGCTCACCCAAAACAGAGAACTATGGCTACACCTTC
TRBJ1-5 - TRBV5-1 - CASSLAGQNGQPQHF TGCGCCAGCAGCTTGGCTGGGCAGAACGGACAGCCCCAGCATTTT
TRBJ1-5 - TRBV2 - CASSGPGKEPQHF TGTGCCAGCAGTGGTCCAGGGAAGGAGCCCCAGCATTTT
TRBJ1-6 - TRBV7-2 - CASSLGGTPYNSPLHF TGTGCCAGCAGCTTAGGCGGAACTCCCTATAATTCACCCCTCCACTTT
TRBJ1-1 - TRBV5-1 - CASSLGQVDEAFF TGCGCCAGCAGCTTGGGGCAGGTCGATGAAGCTTTCTTT
TRBJ2-1 TRBD1 TRBV9 - CASSDAQGGSRGNEQFF TGTGCCAGCAGCGACGCACAGGGGGGATCCCGAGGGAATGAGCAGTTCTTC
TRBJ1-6 TRBD1 TRBV5-4 - CASSQTGVSPLHF TGTGCCAGCAGCCAAACAGGGGTCTCACCCCTCCACTTT
TRBJ1-5 TRBD1 TRBV19 - CASSKPGSAGGLQEHF TGTGCCAGTAGTAAACCAGGATCAGCAGGGGGGCTACAGGAGCATTTT
TRBJ2-7 TRBD1 TRBV29-1 once CSFRGGSPEQYF TGCAGCTTCAGAGGGGGCAGTCCCGAGCAGTACTTC
TRBJ1-1 TRBD1 TRBV5-1 - CASSIGQGTEAFF TGCGCCAGCAGCATAGGACAGGGGACTGAAGCTTTCTTT
TRBJ1-5 - TRBV27 - CASSLYAFSNRGAGQPQHF TGTGCCAGCAGTTTATATGCCTTCTCAAATCGGGGGGCGGGTCAGCCCCAGCATTTT
TRBJ1-1 - TRBV11-3 - CASSLSGDNTEAFF TGTGCCAGCAGCTTATCAGGGGACAACACTGAAGCTTTCTTT
TRBJ1-1 TRBD1 TRBV6-5 - CASSTGGLEAFF TGTGCCAGCAGTACAGGGGGCCTTGAAGCTTTCTTT
TRBJ1-6 TRBD1 TRBV5-5 - CASSLVAAQGYSPLHF TGTGCCAGCAGCTTGGTGGCCGCACAGGGGTACTCACCCCTCCACTTT
TRBJ2-1 - TRBV7-6 once CASSLPVGGEQFF TGTGCCAGCAGCCTCCCAGTAGGCGGAGAGCAGTTCTTC
TRBJ1-1 - TRBV25-1 - CASSEWGSEAFF TGTGCCAGCAGTGAATGGGGCTCTGAAGCTTTCTTT
TRBJ2-3 - TRBV6-1 - CASRLVSAFGDTQYF TGTGCCAGCAGACTAGTTTCGGCTTTTGGAGATACGCAGTATTTT
TRBJ1-3 - TRBV4-1 - CASSQAIQGAGNTIYF TGCGCCAGCAGCCAGGCAATACAGGGCGCCGGAAACACCATATATTTT
TRBJ2-5 TRBD1 TRBV7-8 few CASSLENGQGQETQYF TGTGCCAGCAGCTTAGAGAATGGACAGGGACAAGAGACCCAGTACTTC
TRBJ1-2 - TRBV6-5 once CASSYSFGQKNYGYTF TGTGCCAGCAGTTACTCTTTCGGACAGAAAAACTATGGCTACACCTTC
TRBJ2-7 TRBD2 TRBV18 - CASSPGTRGYEQYF TGTGCCAGCTCGCCCGGGACTAGGGGTTACGAGCAGTACTTC
TRBJ2-7 TRBD1 TRBV9 - CASSPRDRDRSYEQYF TGTGCCAGCAGCCCCCGGGACAGGGACCGCTCCTACGAGCAGTACTTC
TRBJ2-2 - TRBV19 - CASSARGTSIVGTGELFF TGTGCCAGTAGCGCGAGAGGGACTTCCATAGTCGGCACCGGGGAGCTGTTTTTT
TRBJ1-1 - TRBV6-1 - CASQRDPNTEAFF TGTGCCAGCCAGAGGGATCCCAACACTGAAGCTTTCTTT
TRBJ1-1 TRBD1 TRBV7-2 few CASSRDSLTVNTEAFF TGTGCCAGCAGCCGGGACAGTTTAACGGTGAACACTGAAGCTTTCTTT
TRBJ1-1 TRBD1 TRBV29-1 - CSADRAGDTEAFF TGCAGCGCTGACAGGGCCGGAGACACTGAAGCTTTCTTT
TRBJ2-7 TRBD1 TRBV7-2 - CASSLRGTGDYEQYF TGTGCCAGCAGCTTAAGAGGGACAGGGGACTACGAGCAGTACTTC
TRBJ2-5 TRBD2 TRBV6-5 once CASSQGLAQETQYF TGTGCCAGCAGTCAGGGACTAGCGCAAGAGACCCAGTACTTC
TRBJ2-2 TRBD1 TRBV18 - CASSPPGQGFTGELFF TGTGCCAGCTCACCACCAGGACAGGGTTTTACCGGGGAGCTGTTTTTT
TRBJ2-1 TRBD1 TRBV19 - CASSRGQGRVDEQFF TGTGCCAGTAGTAGAGGACAGGGTAGGGTAGATGAGCAGTTCTTC
TRBJ2-2 - TRBV19 few CATIGSTGELFF TGTGCCACCATAGGGAGCACCGGGGAGCTGTTTTTT
TRBJ2-5 - TRBV4-1 - CASSPNAVGYGETQYF TGCGCCAGCAGCCCCAATGCAGTCGGGTACGGGGAGACCCAGTACTTC
TRBJ2-5 - TRBV19 once CASSLAPGVQETQYF TGTGCCAGTAGTCTCGCCCCGGGGGTACAAGAGACCCAGTACTTC
TRBJ1-5 - TRBV27 - CASSLYENQPQHF TGTGCCAGCAGTTTATACGAGAATCAGCCCCAGCATTTT
TRBJ2-7 TRBD1 TRBV6-1 - CASATTGGEQYF TGTGCCAGCGCCACGACAGGGGGTGAGCAGTACTTC
TRBJ1-2 - TRBV13 - CASSGGYYGYTF TGTGCCAGCAGCGGCGGGTACTATGGCTACACCTTC
TRBJ2-5 TRBD2 TRBV5-1 - CASSLGGTSSTQETQYF TGCGCCAGCAGCTTGGGTGGGACTAGCAGTACCCAAGAGACCCAGTACTTC
TRBJ2-2 - TRBV2 - CASSESGTGELFF TGTGCCAGCAGTGAAAGCGGCACCGGGGAGCTGTTTTTT
TRBJ1-5 - TRBV7-2 once CASSLSGGGALGNQPQHF TGTGCCAGCAGCTTATCGGGTGGGGGGGCGCTCGGCAATCAGCCCCAGCATTTT
TRBJ2-5 TRBD1 TRBV9 - CASSPGQGGGETQYF TGTGCCAGCAGCCCAGGACAGGGTGGAGGCGAGACCCAGTACTTC
TRBJ2-2 - TRBV5-1 - CASMSGGNTGELFF TGCGCCAGCATGTCCGGCGGAAACACCGGGGAGCTGTTTTTT
TRBJ2-6 TRBD2 TRBV4-1 - CASSQEGEGTFPGANVLTF TGCGCCAGCAGCCAAGAGGGGGAGGGAACTTTTCCTGGGGCCAACGTCCTGACTTTC
TRBJ1-4 - TRBV7-8 once CASSLATQYGGGGEKLFF TGTGCCAGCAGCTTAGCTACGCAATACGGGGGGGGAGGTGAAAAACTGTTTTTT
TRBJ1-1 - TRBV7-2 - CASSQPGGTEAFF TGTGCCAGCAGCCAGCCCGGGGGGACTGAAGCTTTCTTT
TRBJ2-1 - TRBV27 - CASSFRAAPNEQFF TGTGCCAGCAGTTTCAGGGCAGCTCCCAACGAGCAGTTCTTC
TRBJ2-4 - TRBV11-2 - CASSLDLFTENIQYF TGTGCCAGCAGCTTAGATCTTTTCACAGAAAACATTCAGTACTTC
TRBJ2-3 - TRBV30 - CAWSQGRADTQYF TGTGCCTGGAGCCAGGGGAGGGCAGATACGCAGTATTTT
TRBJ2-2 - TRBV5-1 once CASSLALGSTGELFF TGCGCCAGCAGCTTGGCGCTAGGGAGTACCGGGGAGCTGTTTTTT
TRBJ1-2 - TRBV6-5 - CASSLGANYGYTF TGTGCCAGCAGCCTGGGGGCGAACTATGGCTACACCTTC